This T cell receptor beta chain was documented in a study of OX40 agonist ivuxolimab in advanced cancers. The overall study: An agonistic human IgG2 monoclonal antibody against OX40 (CD134) was given.

Regarding the study as a whole: Averaged across samples, CD8+ T cells carried more expanded clones than CD4+ did.

Germline V lookup: CDR1 SGHVS, CDR2 FQNEAQ. V was pared by 1 base and J by 0 bases, with 7 bases between. This CDR3 region has 15 residues. Clones were sequenced by immunoSEQ multiplex PCR, and TCRdb holds only the in-frame ones, with some missing. This sample carries approximately 58,000 clones, approximately 90% of them seen once, and the ten largest clones take roughly an eighth. In this sample, this clone turned up once. The antigen remains undetermined. The material sequenced was CD4+ or CD8+ T cells sorted from blood, taken in a trial of the OX40 agonist ivuxolimab. The TCR sequence derives from an adult with an advanced solid tumor such as melanoma, head and neck, liver or kidney cancer. The gene calls are TRBV7-8 and TRBJ1-3; no clear D. The CDR3 protein is CASSLEDYSGNTIYF. The CDR3 DNA sequence: TGTGCCAGCAGCTTAGAGGACTACTCTGGAAACACCATATATTTT.